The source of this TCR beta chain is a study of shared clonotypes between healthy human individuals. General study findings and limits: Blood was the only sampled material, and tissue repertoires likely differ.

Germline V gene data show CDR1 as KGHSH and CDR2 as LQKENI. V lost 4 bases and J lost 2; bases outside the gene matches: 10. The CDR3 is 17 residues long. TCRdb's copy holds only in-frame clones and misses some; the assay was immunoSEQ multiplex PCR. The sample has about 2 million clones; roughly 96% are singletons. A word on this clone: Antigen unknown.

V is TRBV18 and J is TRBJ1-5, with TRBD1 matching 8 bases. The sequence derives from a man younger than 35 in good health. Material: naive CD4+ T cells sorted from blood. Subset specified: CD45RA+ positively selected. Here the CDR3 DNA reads TGTGCCAGCTCACTTTCGCCAGGGGGCTCGGGCAATCAGCCCCAGCATTTT. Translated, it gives CASSLSPGGSGNQPQHF.